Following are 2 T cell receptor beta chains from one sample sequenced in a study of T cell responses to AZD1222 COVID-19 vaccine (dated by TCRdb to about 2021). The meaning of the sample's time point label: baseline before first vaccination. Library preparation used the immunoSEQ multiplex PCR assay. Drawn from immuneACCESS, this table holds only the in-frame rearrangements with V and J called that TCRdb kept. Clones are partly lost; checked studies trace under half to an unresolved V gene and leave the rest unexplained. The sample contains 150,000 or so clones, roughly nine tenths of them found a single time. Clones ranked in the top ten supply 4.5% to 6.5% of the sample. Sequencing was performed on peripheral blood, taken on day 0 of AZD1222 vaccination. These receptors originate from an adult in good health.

CDR3 region: CASSEMVVRGVRSGYTF. For the CDR3, the DNA is TGTGCCAGCAGTGAAATGGTCGTAAGGGGCGTGCGATCGGGCTACACCTTC. The chain combines TRBV6-1 with TRBJ1-2; possibly TRBD1 for D (5 bases). V was trimmed by 2 bases and J by 8 bases, leaving 24 bases between them. The CDR3 covers 17 residues. From germline, CDR1 is MNHNS and CDR2 SASEGT.

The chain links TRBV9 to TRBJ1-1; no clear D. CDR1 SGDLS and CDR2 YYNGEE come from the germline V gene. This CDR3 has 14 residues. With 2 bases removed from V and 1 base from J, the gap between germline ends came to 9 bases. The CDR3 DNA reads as TGTGCCAGCAGCGTCCGACCAGGGAACACTGAAGCTTTCTTT. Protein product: CASSVRPGNTEAFF.